Each of the 20 T cell receptor beta chains below was sequenced from the same sample in a study of vaccination and CD4 T cells after COVID-19. Treatment specified: approximately nine-day PBMC culture with coronavirus spike peptide pools or control peptides (ViraFEST assay). No antigen is known for these receptors. Oncomine TCR Beta short-read sequencing was applied to DNA from cultured CD4+ T cells. TCRdb re-called the PCR reads through MiXCR, storing one row per CDR3 protein. The repertoire has some 4,000 distinct CDR3 sequences, 17% of them found once; the top ten carry about 20%. Material for sequencing was CD4+ T cells from blood, cultured in vitro. The receptors derive from a human donor who had recovered from COVID-19.

This clonotype was counted between two and nine times. The chain joins TRBV12-3 or TRBV12-4 to TRBJ1-2, with 10 nucleotides matching TRBD1. This CDR3 has 14 amino acids. The J segment lost 6 bases and the V segment lost 4 bases, leaving 5 bases of the junction unmatched. The CDR3 DNA is TGTGCCAGCAGTTCCAGGACAGGGGGGGATGGCTACACCTTC. Translating gives CASSSRTGGDGYTF.

To note about this clonotype: One end of the junction varies from germline; a read error may be responsible. The gene calls are TRBV5-1 and TRBJ1-1; TRBD1 aligns across 7 bases. CDR1 is SGHRS and CDR2 is YFSETQ in the germline V gene. The CDR3 extends over 13 amino acids. In DNA, the CDR3 is TGCGCCAGCAGTTACAGGGGTGGGACTGAAACTTTCTTT. Translating gives CASSYRGGTETFF.

This clonotype showed up just once. The chain combines TRBV7-2 with TRBJ2-7, with TRBD1 matching over 7 bases. CDR1 is SGHTA, CDR2 FQGNSA, per germline. V shed 5 bases, J shed 5 bases, and the junction held 12 bases outside the gene matches. The CDR3 has 15 residues. The DNA for the CDR3 is TGTGCCAGCAGCCCGCAAGGAACAGGGGCCAACGAGCAGTACTTC. Protein sequence: CASSPQGTGANEQYF.

The V and J genes are TRBV12-3 or TRBV12-4 and TRBJ2-7; no clear D gene. The V and J ends lost 4 bases and 7 bases respectively, with 11 bases between them. The CDR3 runs 12 residues. CDR3 amino acids: CASSWELEEQYF. The CDR3 bases are TGTGCCAGCAGTTGGGAACTGGAAGAGCAGTACTTC.

The J gene is TRBJ2-7, the V gene TRBV5-1; D may be TRBD2 (5 bases). V gave up 1 base and J gave up 7 bases, with 12 bases separating them. CDR1 and CDR2 (germline): SGHRS, YFSETQ. The CDR3 has 13 amino acids. The CDR3, as DNA: TGCGCCAGCAGCTTGATCCGGGAAACGGAGCAGTACTTC. Translation: CASSLIRETEQYF. The variable domain in full, with the rest retrieved from reference TRBV5-1 and TRBJ2-7, is KAGVTQTPRYLIKTRGQQVTLSCSPISGHRSVSWYQQTPGQGLQFLFEYFSETQRNKGNFPGRFSGRQFSNSRSEMNVSTLELGDSALYLCASSLIRETEQYFGPGTRLTVT.

This clonotype was detected a few times. V and J are TRBV11-2 and TRBJ2-1; tentative D call: TRBD2 (5 bases). From germline, CDR1 is SGHAT and CDR2 FQNNGV. The length of the CDR3 is 15 residues. Trimming shortened V by 6 bases and J by 4 bases, and 16 bases separated the two germline ends. CDR3: CASRRVTGGYNEQFF. CDR3 DNA sequence: TGTGCCAGCAGACGGGTCACTGGAGGATACAATGAGCAGTTCTTC.

This clonotype is termed medium-sized. This sequence joins TRBV20-1 and TRBJ1-5, with 9 bases lining up with TRBD1. Unmatched junction bases numbered 11, after V lost 3 bases and J lost 2 bases. The CDR3 extends over 17 amino acids. Germline lookup yields CDR1 DFQATT and CDR2 SNEGSKA (reference sequence). In nucleotides, the CDR3 is TGCAGTGCTAGTGGGACAGGGCCAAGCAGCGGCAATCAGCCCCAGCATTTT. Amino acids: CSASGTGPSSGNQPQHF.

This clonotype was detected a few times. This chain joins TRBV30 and TRBJ1-2, with D unclear. The CDR3 is 13 residues long. The V end lost 1 base, the J end lost 3 bases, and 9 bases lay between the germline ends. The germline V gene encodes CDR1 GTSNPN and CDR2 SVGIG (reference sequence). Here the CDR3 DNA reads TGTGCCTGGAGTGGGACTACAGACTATGGCTACACCTTC. It codes for CAWSGTTDYGYTF.

This clonotype is medium-sized (0.01 to 0.1%) within its sample. This chain links TRBV10-3 with TRBJ2-5; D is unclear. The CDR3 is 13 amino acids. Per germline, CDR1 ENHRY and CDR2 SYGVKD. Trimming pared 7 bases from V and 4 bases from J, leaving 13 bases between. CDR3 region: CAIKGEVGETQYF. The CDR3 DNA reads as TGTGCCATCAAAGGAGAGGTGGGAGAGACCCAGTACTTC.

This chain uses TRBV5-5 with TRBJ2-4; the match to TRBD2 covers 8 bases. J was trimmed by 7 bases and V by 4 bases; bases with no gene match: 16. CDR1 is SGHKS and CDR2 is YYEKEE in the germline V gene (reference sequence). The CDR3 is 17 amino acids. CDR3 sequence (DNA): TGTGCCAGCAGCCCCCCCGGTGCGGGGGGCGGTGGGAACATTCAGTACTTC. Amino acid sequence: CASSPPGAGGGGNIQYF.

The genes are TRBV5-1 and TRBJ2-7, with 7 bases aligning to TRBD1. Germline assignment: CDR1 SGHRS and CDR2 YFSETQ. The V segment lost 4 bases and the J segment 5 bases; nucleotides outside the gene matches: 12. This CDR3 contains 15 residues. The CDR3 reads CASSPIQGNRHEQYF. For the CDR3, the DNA is TGCGCCAGCAGCCCGATACAGGGGAATCGGCACGAGCAGTACTTC.

This clonotype was recorded a few times. V usage is TRBV7-9 and J usage is TRBJ2-1; tentatively, D is TRBD1 (6 bases). V was trimmed by 5 bases and J by 2 bases, leaving 16 bases between them. This CDR3 has 16 amino acids. Germline loops: CDR1 SEHNR, CDR2 FQNEAQ (reference sequence). For the CDR3, the DNA is TGTGCCAGCAGCCTGGACAGCCTTAACCCCTACAATGAGCAGTTCTTC. Translation: CASSLDSLNPYNEQFF.

The chain combines TRBV9 with TRBJ2-5; D may be TRBD1 (6 bases). V lost 4 bases, J lost 2 bases, and 12 bases lay in between. The germline CDR1 and CDR2 sequences are SGDLS and YYNGEE. The CDR3 has 14 residues. This CDR3 is CASSPRQVQETQYF. CDR3 nucleotides: TGTGCCAGCAGCCCGAGACAGGTTCAAGAGACCCAGTACTTC.

This clonotype was counted between two and nine times. The V gene is TRBV7-9, the J gene TRBJ2-3; the D gene is possibly TRBD1 (6 bases). Deletions cut 5 bases from V and 1 base from J, with 19 bases between. CDR1 is SEHNR, CDR2 FQNEAQ, per germline (reference sequence). The CDR3 spans 17 residues. The CDR3 DNA reads TGTGCCAGCAGCCCTACTCAGGACAGTCTAGGCACAGATACGCAGTATTTT. It yields the protein CASSPTQDSLGTDTQYF.

By share of the sample, this clonotype is hyperexpanded (1% or more). The rearrangement links TRBV20-1 to TRBJ2-1; no firm D call. The ends were cut back, 4 bases at V and 5 bases at J, with 9 bases in the middle. This CDR3 comprises 12 residues. The germline gives CDR1 DFQATT, CDR2 SNEGSKA (reference sequence). The CDR3 reads CSANGPNNEQFF. As DNA, the CDR3 is TGCAGTGCTAATGGGCCAAACAATGAGCAGTTCTTC.

By sample fraction, this clonotype is medium-sized. The chain recombines TRBV7-6 with TRBJ2-5; 8 bases agree with TRBD2. The V gene end was trimmed by 7 bases and the J gene end by 5 bases; junction bases not matched to a gene: 9. Germline V lookup: CDR1 SGHVS, CDR2 FNYEAQ. The CDR3 has 14 amino acids. This CDR3 is CASTPGGGAETQYF. As DNA, the CDR3 is TGTGCCAGCACTCCCGGGGGGGGGGCGGAGACCCAGTACTTC.

The chain's CDR3 is CASSPAGQPQHF. CDR3 bases: TGTGCCAGCTCACCAGCGGGTCAGCCCCAGCATTTT. The chain has TRBV18 and TRBJ1-5; D uncertain. The V and J ends lost 2 bases and 6 bases respectively, with 5 bases between them. Germline assignment: CDR1 KGHSH and CDR2 LQKENI. CDR3 length equals 12 residues. Looking up the rest from reference TRBV18 and TRBJ1-5 gives the full variable domain: NAGVMQNPRHLVRRRGQEARLRCSPMKGHSHVYWYRQLPEEGLKFMVYLQKENIIDESGMPKERFSAEFPKEGPSILRIQQVVRGDSAAYFCASSPAGQPQHFGDGTRLSIL.

This clonotype was observed a handful of times. The V gene is TRBV7-9, the J gene TRBJ1-2, with a possible D match to TRBD1 (6 bases). The CDR3 contains 12 residues. V was clipped by 7 bases and J by 3 bases, with 9 bases between them. Germline lookup yields CDR1 SEHNR and CDR2 FQNEAQ (reference sequence). The CDR3 region has the DNA TGTGCCAGCACCCCAGGGGACTATGGCTACACCTTC. Protein sequence: CASTPGDYGYTF.

Sample share makes this clonotype medium-sized. This chain links TRBV20-1 with TRBJ1-5; D possibly corresponds to TRBD1 (5 bases). The CDR3 runs 15 residues. In germline, CDR1 is DFQATT, CDR2 SNEGSKA (reference sequence). V was trimmed by 4 bases and J by 0 bases, leaving 13 bases between them. CDR3 nucleotide sequence: TGCAGTGCTACCGACAGCCCTTATAGCAATCAGCCCCAGCATTTT. It specifies CSATDSPYSNQPQHF.

This chain joins TRBV20-1 and TRBJ2-5; D is unclear. This CDR3 is built from 10 residues. V lost 3 bases and J lost 7, with 6 bases in between. Germline V gene sequence: CDR1 DFQATT, CDR2 SNEGSKA (reference sequence). This chain's CDR3 is CSARATTQYF. The DNA for the CDR3 is TGCAGTGCTAGGGCCACGACCCAGTACTTC.